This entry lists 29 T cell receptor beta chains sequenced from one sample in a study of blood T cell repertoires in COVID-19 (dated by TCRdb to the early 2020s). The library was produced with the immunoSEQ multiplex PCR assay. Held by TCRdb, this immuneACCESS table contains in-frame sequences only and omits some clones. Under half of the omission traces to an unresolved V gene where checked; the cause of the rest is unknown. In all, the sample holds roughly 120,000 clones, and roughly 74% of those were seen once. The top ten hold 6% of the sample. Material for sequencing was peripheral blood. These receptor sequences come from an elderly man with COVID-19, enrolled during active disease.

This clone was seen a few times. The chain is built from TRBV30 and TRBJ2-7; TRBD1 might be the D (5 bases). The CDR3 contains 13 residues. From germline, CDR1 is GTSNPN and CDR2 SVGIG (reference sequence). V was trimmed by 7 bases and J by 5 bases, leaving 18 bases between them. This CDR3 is CASARRVSDEQYF. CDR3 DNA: TGTGCCTCGGCCCGCAGGGTAAGTGACGAGCAGTACTTC.

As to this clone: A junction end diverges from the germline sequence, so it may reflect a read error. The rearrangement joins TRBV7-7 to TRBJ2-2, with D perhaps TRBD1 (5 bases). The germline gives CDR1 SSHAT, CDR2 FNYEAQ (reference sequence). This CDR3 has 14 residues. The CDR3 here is CASKPGIDTGELFF. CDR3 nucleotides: TGTGCGAGCAAGCCAGGGATAGACACCGGGGAGCTGTTTTTT.

The CDR3, as DNA: TGTGCCAGCAGCAAAAAGCCCCGGCAGGGGGCTCGTCCGAACACTGAAGCTTTCTTT. It yields the protein CASSKKPRQGARPNTEAFF. The genes are TRBV21-1 and TRBJ1-1; the DNA was not used to check the table's D call, TRBD1. TRBV21-1 is annotated as a pseudogene. This CDR3 region has 19 residues.

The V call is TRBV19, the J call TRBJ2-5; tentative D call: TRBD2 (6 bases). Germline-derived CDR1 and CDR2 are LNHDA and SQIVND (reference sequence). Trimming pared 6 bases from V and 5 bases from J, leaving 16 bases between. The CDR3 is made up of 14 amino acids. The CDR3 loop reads CASSIRDLGETQYF. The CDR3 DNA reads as TGTGCCAGTAGCATCCGGGACTTAGGGGAGACCCAGTACTTC.

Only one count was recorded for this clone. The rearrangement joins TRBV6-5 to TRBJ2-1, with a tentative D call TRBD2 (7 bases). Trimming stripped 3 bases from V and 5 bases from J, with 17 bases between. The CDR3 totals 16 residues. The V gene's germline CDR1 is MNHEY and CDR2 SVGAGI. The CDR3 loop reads CASSYIAAGADNEQFF. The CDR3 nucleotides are TGTGCCAGCAGTTATATTGCTGCGGGGGCCGACAATGAGCAGTTCTTC.

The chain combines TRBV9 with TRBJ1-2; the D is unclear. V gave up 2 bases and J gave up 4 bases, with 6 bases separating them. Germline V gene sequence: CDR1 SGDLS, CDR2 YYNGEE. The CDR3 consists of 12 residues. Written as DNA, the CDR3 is TGTGCCAGCAGCGTCTACGGCTATGGCTACACCTTC. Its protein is CASSVYGYGYTF.

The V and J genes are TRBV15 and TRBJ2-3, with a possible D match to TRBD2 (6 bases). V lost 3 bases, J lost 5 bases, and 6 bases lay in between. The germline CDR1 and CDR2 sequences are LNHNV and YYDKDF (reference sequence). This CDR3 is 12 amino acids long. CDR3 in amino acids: CATSRREDTQYF. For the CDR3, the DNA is TGTGCCACCAGCAGGCGGGAAGATACGCAGTATTTT. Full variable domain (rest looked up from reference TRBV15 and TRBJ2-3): DAMVIQNPRYQVTQFGKPVTLSCSQTLNHNVMYWYQQKSSQAPKLLFHYYDKDFNNEADTPDNFQSRRPNTSFCFLDIRSPGLGDTAMYLCATSRREDTQYFGPGTRLTVL.

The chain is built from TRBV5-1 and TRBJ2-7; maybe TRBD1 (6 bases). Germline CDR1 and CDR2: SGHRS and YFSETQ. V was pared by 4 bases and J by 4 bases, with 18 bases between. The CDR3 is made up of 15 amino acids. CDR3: CASSKEMGHLYEQYF. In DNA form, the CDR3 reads TGCGCCAGCAGCAAGGAAATGGGACACTTGTACGAGCAGTACTTC.

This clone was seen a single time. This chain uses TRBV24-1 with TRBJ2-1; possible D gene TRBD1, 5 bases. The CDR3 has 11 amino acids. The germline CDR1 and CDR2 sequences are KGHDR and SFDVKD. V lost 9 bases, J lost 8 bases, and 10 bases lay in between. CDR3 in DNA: TGTGCCACCTCCAGGGCGGATGAGCAGTTCTTC. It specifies CATSRADEQFF.

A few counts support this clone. CDR3 coding DNA: TGTGCCAGTTTTTCGACAGGGGACTCTAATGAAAAACTGTTTTTT. Translation gives CASFSTGDSNEKLFF. The chain employs TRBV28 and TRBJ1-4; TRBD1 aligns across 8 bases. The CDR3 length is 15 residues. Germline V gene sequence: CDR1 MDHEN, CDR2 SYDVKM. V dropped 9 bases and J dropped 3; count of bases not matched to a gene: 9.

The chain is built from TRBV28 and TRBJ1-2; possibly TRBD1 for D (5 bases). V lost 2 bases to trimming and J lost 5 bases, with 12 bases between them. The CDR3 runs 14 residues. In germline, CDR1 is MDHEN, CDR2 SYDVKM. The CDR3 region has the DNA TGTGCCAGCAGTTTAAATCCAGGGAAATATGGCTACACCTTC. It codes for CASSLNPGKYGYTF.

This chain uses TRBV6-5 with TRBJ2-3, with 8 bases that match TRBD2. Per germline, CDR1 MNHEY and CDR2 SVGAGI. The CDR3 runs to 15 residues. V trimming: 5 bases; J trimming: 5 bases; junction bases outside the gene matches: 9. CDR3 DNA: TGTGCCAGCAGTCGAGCCGGGACTAGGGGAGATACGCAGTATTTT. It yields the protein CASSRAGTRGDTQYF.

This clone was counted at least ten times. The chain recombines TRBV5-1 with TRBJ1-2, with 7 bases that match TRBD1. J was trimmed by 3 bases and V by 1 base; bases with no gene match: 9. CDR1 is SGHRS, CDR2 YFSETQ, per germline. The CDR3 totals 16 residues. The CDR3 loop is CASSLSQGGFDYGYTF. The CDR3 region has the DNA TGCGCCAGCAGCTTGTCTCAGGGGGGATTCGACTATGGCTACACCTTC.

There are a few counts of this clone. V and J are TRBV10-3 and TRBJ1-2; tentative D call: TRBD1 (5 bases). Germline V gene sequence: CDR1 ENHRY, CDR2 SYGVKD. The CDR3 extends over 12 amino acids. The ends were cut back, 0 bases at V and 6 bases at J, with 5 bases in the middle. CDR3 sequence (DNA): TGTGCCATCAGTGAGTCCAGGGATGGCTACACCTTC. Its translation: CAISESRDGYTF.

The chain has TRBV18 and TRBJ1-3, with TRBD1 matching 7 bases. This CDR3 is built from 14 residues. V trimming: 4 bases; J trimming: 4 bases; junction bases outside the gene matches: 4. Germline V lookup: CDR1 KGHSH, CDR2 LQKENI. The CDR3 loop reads CASSLNRGGNTIYF. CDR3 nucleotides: TGTGCCAGCTCACTGAACAGGGGAGGAAACACCATATATTTT.

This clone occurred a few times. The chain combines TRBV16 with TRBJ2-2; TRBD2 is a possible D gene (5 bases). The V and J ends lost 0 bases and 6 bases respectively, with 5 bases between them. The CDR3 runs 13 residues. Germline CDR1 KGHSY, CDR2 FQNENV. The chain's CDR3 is CASSQSAAGELFF. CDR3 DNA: TGTGCCAGCAGCCAATCAGCGGCCGGGGAGCTGTTTTTT.

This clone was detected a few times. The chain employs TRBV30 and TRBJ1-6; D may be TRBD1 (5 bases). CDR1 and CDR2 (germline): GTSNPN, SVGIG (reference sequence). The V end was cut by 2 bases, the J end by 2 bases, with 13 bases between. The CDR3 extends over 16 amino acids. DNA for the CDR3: TGTGCCTGGAGTTTCTCGGGGGGAACCTATAATTCACCCCTCCACTTT. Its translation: CAWSFSGGTYNSPLHF. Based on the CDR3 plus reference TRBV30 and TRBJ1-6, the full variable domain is SQTIHQWPATLVQPVGSPLSLECTVEGTSNPNLYWYRQAAGRGLQLLFYSVGIGQISSEVPQNLSASRPQDRQFILSSKKLLLSDSGFYLCAWSFSGGTYNSPLHFGNGTRLTVT.

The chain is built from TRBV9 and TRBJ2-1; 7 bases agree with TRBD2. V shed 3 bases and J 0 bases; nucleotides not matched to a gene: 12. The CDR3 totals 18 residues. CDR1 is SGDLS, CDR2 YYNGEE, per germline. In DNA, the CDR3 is TGTGCCAGCAGCGCGTCTTTGACTAGCCCTAGCTCCTACAATGAGCAGTTCTTC. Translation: CASSASLTSPSSYNEQFF.

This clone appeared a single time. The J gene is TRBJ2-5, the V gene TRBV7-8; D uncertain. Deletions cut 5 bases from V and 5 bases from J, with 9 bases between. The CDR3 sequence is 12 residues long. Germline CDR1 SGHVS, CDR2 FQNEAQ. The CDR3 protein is CASSPVEETQYF. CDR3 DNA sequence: TGTGCCAGCAGCCCCGTTGAGGAGACCCAGTACTTC.

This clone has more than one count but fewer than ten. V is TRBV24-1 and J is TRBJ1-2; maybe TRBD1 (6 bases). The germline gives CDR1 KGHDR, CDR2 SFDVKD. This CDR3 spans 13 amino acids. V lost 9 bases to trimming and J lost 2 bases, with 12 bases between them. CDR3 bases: TGTGCCACCCACGGGGGGCTAAACTATGGCTACACCTTC. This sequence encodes CATHGGLNYGYTF.

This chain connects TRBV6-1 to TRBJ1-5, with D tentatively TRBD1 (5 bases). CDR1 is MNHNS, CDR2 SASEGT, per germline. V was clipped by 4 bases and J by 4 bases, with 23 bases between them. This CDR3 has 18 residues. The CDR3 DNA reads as TGTGCCAGCAGTGTCTTGGGGGGACCGGGAACTGTTAATCAGCCCCAGCATTTT. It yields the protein CASSVLGGPGTVNQPQHF.

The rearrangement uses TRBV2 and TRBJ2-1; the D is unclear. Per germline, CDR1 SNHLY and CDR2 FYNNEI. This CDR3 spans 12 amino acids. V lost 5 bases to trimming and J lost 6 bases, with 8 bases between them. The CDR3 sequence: CASSQISNEQFF. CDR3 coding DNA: TGTGCCAGCAGTCAGATCAGCAATGAGCAGTTCTTC.

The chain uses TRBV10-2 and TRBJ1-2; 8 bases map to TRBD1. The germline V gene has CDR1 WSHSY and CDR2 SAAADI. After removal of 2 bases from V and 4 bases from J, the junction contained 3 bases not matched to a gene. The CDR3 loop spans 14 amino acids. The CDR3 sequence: CASSEQGASYGYTF. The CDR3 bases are TGCGCCAGCAGTGAGCAGGGGGCGAGCTATGGCTACACCTTC.

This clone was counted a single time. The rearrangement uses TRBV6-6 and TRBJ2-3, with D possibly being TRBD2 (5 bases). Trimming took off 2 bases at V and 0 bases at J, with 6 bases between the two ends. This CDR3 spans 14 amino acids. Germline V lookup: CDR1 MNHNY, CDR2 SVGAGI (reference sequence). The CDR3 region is CASSYAGSTDTQYF. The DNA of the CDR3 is TGTGCCAGCAGTTACGCGGGTAGCACAGATACGCAGTATTTT.

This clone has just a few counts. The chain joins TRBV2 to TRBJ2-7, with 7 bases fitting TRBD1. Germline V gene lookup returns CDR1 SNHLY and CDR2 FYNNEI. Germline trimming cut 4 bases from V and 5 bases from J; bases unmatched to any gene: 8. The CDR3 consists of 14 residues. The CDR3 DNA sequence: TGTGCCAGCAGTGCACAGGGGATTGGGAACGAGCAGTACTTC. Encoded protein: CASSAQGIGNEQYF.

The CDR3 protein is CASSLQADLNTEAFF. The CDR3 DNA reads TGTGCCAGCAGCTTACAAGCGGACTTGAACACTGAAGCTTTCTTT. The rearrangement links TRBV11-2 to TRBJ1-1; D unclear. This CDR3 comprises 15 residues. Between the trimmed V and J ends, which lost 2 bases and 0 bases, there was a span of 10 bases. Germline V gene sequence: CDR1 SGHAT, CDR2 FQNNGV.

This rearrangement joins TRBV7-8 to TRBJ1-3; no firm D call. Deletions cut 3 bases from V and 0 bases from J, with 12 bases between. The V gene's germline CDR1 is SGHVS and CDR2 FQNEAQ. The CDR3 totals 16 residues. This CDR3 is CASSLAGGSSGNTIYF. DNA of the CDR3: TGTGCCAGCAGCTTGGCGGGTGGGAGCTCTGGAAACACCATATATTTT.

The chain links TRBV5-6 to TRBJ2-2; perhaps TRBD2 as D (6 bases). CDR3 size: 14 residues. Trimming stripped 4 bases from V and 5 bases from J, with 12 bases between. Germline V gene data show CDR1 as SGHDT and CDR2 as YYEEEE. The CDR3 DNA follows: TGTGCCAGCAGCCGACTAGTTGAAACCGGGGAGCTGTTTTTT. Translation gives CASSRLVETGELFF.

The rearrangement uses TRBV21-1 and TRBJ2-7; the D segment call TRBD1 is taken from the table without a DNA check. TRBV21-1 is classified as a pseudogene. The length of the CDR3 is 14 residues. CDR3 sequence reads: CASSTTGTDYEQYF. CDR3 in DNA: TGTGCCAGCAGTACTACCGGGACAGATTACGAGCAGTACTTC.